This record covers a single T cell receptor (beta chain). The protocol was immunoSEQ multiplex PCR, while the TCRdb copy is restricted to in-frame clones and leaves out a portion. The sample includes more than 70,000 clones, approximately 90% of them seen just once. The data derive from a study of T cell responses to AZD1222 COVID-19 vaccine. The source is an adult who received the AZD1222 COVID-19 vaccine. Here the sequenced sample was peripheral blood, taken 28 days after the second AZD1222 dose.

The CDR3 region is CAWSLGPVYEQYF. The CDR3 nucleotides are TGTGCCTGGAGTTTGGGACCCGTCTACGAGCAGTACTTC. The chain employs TRBV30 and TRBJ2-7, with D tentatively TRBD1 or TRBD2 (5 bases each). The CDR3 has 13 amino acids. Trimming took 2 bases from V and 3 from J, leaving 11 bases between them. Germline CDR1 and CDR2: GTSNPN and SVGIG (reference sequence).